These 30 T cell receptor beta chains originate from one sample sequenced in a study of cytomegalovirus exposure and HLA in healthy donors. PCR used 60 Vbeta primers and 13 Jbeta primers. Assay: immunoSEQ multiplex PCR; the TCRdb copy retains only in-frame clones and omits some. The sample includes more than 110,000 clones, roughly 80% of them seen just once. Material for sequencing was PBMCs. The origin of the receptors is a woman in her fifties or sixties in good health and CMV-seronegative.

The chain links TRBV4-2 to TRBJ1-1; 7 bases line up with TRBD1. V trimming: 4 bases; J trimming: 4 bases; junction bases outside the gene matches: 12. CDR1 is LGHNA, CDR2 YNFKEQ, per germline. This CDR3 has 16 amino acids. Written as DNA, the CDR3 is TGTGCCAGCAGCCTTTCTGCCAGGGGGAGGTTCACTGAAGCTTTCTTT. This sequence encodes CASSLSARGRFTEAFF.

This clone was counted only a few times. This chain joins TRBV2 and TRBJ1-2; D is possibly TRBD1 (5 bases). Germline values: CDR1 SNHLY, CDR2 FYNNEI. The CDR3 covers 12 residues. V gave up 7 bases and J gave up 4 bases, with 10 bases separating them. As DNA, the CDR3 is TGTGCCAGCACAAAGGGGTCCTATGGCTACACCTTC. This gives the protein CASTKGSYGYTF.

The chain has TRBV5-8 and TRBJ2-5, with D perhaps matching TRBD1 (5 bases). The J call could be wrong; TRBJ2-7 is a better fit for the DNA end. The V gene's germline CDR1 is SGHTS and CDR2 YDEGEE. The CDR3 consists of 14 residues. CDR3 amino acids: CASSLDLQVYEQYF. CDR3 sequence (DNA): TGTGCCAGCAGCTTGGACCTACAGGTTTACGAGCAGTACTTC.

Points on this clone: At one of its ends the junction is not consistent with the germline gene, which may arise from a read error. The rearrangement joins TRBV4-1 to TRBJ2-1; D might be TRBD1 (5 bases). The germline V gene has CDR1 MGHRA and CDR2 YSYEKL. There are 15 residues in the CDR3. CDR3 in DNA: TGCGCCAGCAGCCAAGGAGCAGGGTGGAACAATGGGCAGTTCTTC. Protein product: CASSQGAGWNNGQFF.

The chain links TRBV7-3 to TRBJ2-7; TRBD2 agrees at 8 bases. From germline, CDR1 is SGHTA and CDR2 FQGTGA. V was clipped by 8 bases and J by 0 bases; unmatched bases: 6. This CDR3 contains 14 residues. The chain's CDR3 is CASSRGGFSYEQYF. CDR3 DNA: TGTGCCAGCTCCCGCGGGGGGTTCTCCTACGAGCAGTACTTC.

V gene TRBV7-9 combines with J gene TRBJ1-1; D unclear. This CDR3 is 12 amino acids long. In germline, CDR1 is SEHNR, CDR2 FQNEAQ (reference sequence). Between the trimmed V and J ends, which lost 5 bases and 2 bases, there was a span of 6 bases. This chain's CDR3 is CASSTSNTEAFF. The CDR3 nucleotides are TGTGCCAGCAGCACCAGTAACACTGAAGCTTTCTTT.

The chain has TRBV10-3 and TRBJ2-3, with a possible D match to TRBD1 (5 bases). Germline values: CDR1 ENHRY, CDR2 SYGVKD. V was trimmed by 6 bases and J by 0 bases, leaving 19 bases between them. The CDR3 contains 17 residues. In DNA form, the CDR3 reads TGTGCCATCAGCCCTTTGACGTCTGGGGCCAGCACAGATACGCAGTATTTT. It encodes CAISPLTSGASTDTQYF.

In DNA, the CDR3 is TGTGCCAGCAGTTTCGGACAGGTGGATTCACCCCTCCACTTT. Its translation is CASSFGQVDSPLHF. The J gene is TRBJ1-6, the V gene TRBV2; 7 nucleotides line up with TRBD1. The CDR3 sequence is 14 residues long. The germline gives CDR1 SNHLY, CDR2 FYNNEI. The junction had 6 bases not matched to a gene; V was cut back by 5 bases and J by 8 bases.

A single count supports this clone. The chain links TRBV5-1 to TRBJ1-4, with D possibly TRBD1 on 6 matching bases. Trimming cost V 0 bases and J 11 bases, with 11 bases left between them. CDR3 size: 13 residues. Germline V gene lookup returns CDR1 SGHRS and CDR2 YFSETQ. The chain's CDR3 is CASSLEDSEKLFF. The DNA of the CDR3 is TGCGCCAGCAGCTTGGAGGACAGCGAGAAACTGTTTTTT.

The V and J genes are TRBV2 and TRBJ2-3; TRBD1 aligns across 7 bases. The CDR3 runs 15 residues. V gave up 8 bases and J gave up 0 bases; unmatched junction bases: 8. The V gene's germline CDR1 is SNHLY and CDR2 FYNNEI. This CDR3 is CASAMDRRSTDTQYF. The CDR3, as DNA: TGTGCCAGCGCAATGGACAGGCGCAGCACAGATACGCAGTATTTT. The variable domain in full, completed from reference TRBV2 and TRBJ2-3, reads EPEVTQTPSHQVTQMGQEVILRCVPISNHLYFYWYRQILGQKVEFLVSFYNNEISEKSEIFDDQFSVERPDGSNFTLKIRSTKLEDSAMYFCASAMDRRSTDTQYFGPGTRLTVL.

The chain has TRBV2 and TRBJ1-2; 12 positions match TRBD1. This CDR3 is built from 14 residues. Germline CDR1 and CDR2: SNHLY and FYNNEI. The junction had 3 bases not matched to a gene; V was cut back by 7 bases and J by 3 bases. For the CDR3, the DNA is TGTGCCAGCATGAGGGACAGGGGGCACTATGGCTACACCTTC. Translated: CASMRDRGHYGYTF. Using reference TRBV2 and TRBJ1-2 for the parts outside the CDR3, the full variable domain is EPEVTQTPSHQVTQMGQEVILRCVPISNHLYFYWYRQILGQKVEFLVSFYNNEISEKSEIFDDQFSVERPDGSNFTLKIRSTKLEDSAMYFCASMRDRGHYGYTFGSGTRLTVV.

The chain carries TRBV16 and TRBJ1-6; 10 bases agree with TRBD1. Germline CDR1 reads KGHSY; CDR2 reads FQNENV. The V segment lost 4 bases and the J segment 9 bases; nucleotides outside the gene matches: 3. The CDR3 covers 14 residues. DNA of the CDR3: TGTGCCAGCAGCCTGACAGGGGGCTCTTCACCCCTCCACTTT. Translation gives CASSLTGGSSPLHF. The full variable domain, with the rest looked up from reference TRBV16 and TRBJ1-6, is GEEVAQTPKHLVRGEGQKAKLYCAPIKGHSYVFWYQQVLKNEFKFLISFQNENVFDETGMPKERFSAKCLPNSPCSLEIQATKLEDSAVYFCASSLTGGSSPLHFGNGTRLTVT.

CDR3 protein: CASSQDAGTLAKNIQYF. Here the CDR3 DNA reads TGCGCCAGCAGCCAAGATGCGGGGACCCTAGCCAAAAACATTCAGTACTTC. The genes are TRBV4-1 and TRBJ2-4; the D gene is possibly TRBD2 (6 bases). Germline CDR1 MGHRA, CDR2 YSYEKL. V was shortened by 0 bases and J by 0 bases, with 12 bases between the two germline ends. There are 17 residues in the CDR3.

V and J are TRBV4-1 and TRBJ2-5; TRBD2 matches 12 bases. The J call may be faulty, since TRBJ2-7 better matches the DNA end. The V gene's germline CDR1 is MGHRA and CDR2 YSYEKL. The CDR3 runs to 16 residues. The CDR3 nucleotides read TGCGCCAGCAGCCACGGACTAGCGGGGCACTCCTACGAGCAGTACTTC. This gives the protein CASSHGLAGHSYEQYF.

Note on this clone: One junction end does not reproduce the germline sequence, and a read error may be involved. CDR3 sequence (DNA): TGTGCCAGCAGCGTTGCCCGGGACAGGGGCCCGGTCGCCTTC. Residues: CASSVARDRGPVAF. The chain couples TRBV9 to TRBJ1-2, with 10 bases lining up with TRBD1. The CDR3 loop spans 14 amino acids. CDR1 is SGDLS, CDR2 YYNGEE, per germline.

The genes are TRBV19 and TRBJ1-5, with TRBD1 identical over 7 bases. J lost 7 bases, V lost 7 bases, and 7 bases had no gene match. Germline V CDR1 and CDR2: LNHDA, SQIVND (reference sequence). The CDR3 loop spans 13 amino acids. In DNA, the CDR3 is TGTGCCAGTAAGGAGGGGGCGGAACAGCCCCAGCATTTT. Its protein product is CASKEGAEQPQHF.

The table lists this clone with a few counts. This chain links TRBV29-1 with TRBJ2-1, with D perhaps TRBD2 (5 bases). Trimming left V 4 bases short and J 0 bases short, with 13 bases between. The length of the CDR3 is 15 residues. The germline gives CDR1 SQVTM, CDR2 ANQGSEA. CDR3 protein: CSVGRASSSYNEQFF. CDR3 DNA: TGCAGCGTTGGTAGGGCTAGCAGCTCCTACAATGAGCAGTTCTTC.

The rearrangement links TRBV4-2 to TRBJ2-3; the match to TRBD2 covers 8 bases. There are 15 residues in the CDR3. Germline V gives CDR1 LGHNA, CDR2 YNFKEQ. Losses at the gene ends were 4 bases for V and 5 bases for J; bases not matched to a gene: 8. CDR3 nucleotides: TGTGCCAGCAGCCTTAACCCGGGAGGGGTAGATACGCAGTATTTT. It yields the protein CASSLNPGGVDTQYF.

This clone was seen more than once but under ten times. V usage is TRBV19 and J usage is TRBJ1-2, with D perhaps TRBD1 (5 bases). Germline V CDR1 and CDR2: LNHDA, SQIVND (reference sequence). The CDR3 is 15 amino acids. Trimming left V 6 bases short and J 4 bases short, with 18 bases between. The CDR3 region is CASSRRTEGPYGYTF. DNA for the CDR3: TGTGCCAGTAGCCGTCGGACGGAGGGGCCCTATGGCTACACCTTC.

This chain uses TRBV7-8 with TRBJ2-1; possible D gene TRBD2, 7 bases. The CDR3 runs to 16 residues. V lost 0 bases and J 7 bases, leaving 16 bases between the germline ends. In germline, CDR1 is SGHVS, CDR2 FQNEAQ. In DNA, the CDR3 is TGTGCCAGCAGCTTAGCGGGGGGGCGGGTGTGGAATGAGCAGTTCTTC. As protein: CASSLAGGRVWNEQFF.

The CDR3 spells CASSKGGAEDTQYF. In DNA, the CDR3 is TGTGCCAGCAGCAAAGGGGGGGCCGAAGATACGCAGTATTTT. J is TRBJ2-3 and V is TRBV5-4; a possible D gene is TRBD2 (7 bases). Between the trimmed V and J ends, which lost 4 bases and 5 bases, there was a span of 14 bases. Germline V CDR1 and CDR2: SGHNT, YYREEE (reference sequence). The CDR3 runs to 14 residues.

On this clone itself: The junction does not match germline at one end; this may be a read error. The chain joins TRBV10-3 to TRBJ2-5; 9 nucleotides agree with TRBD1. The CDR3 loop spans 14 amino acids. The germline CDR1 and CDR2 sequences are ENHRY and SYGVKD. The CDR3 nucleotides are TGTGCCACTGGGCGGGACAGGGTCTCGCTAGGGTTCGACTTC. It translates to CATGRDRVSLGFDF.

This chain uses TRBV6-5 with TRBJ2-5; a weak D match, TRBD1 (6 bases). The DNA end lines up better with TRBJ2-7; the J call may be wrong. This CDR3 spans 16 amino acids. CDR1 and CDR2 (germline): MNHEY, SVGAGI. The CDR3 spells CASSYDYRANSYEQYF. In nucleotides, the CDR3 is TGTGCCAGCAGTTACGACTACAGGGCTAATAGCTACGAGCAGTACTTC.

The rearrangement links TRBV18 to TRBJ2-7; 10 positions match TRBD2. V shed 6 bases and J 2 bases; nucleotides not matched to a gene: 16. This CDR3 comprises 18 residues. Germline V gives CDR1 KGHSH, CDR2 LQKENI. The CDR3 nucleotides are TGTGCCAGCTCCAAGGGGCTAGCGGGGGACTCGCTGGCCTACGAGCAGTACTTC. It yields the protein CASSKGLAGDSLAYEQYF.

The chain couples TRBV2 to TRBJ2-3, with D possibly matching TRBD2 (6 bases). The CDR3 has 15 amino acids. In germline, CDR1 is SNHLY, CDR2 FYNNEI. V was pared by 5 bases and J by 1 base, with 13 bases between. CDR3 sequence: CASSRGGTGTDTQYF. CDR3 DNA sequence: TGTGCCAGCAGTCGCGGCGGGACGGGCACAGATACGCAGTATTTT.

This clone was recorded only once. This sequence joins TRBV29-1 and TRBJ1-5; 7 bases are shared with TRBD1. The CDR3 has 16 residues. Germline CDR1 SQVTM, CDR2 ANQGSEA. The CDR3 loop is CTSDRVGLVANQPQHF. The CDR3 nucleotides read TGCACCAGTGACAGGGTGGGGCTGGTGGCTAACCAGCCCCAGCATTTT.

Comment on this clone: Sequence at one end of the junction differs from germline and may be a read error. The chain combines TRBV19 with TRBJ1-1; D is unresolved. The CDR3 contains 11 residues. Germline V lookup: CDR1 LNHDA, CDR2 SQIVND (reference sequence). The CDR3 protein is CASSRSGEASF. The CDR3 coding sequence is TGTGCCAGTAGTAGATCCGGGGAAGCTTCCTTT.

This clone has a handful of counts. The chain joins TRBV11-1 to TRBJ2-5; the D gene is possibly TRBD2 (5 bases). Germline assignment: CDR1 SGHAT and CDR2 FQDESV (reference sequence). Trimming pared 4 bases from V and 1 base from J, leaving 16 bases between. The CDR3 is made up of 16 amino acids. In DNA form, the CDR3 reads TGTGCCAGCAGCTCTCGGGCGGGCCGCGCCCAAGAGACCCAGTACTTC. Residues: CASSSRAGRAQETQYF. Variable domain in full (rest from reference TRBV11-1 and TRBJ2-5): EAEVAQSPRYKITEKSQAVAFWCDPISGHATLYWYRQILGQGPELLVQFQDESVVDDSQLPKDRFSAERLKGVDSTLKIQPAELGDSAMYLCASSSRAGRAQETQYFGPGTRLLVL.

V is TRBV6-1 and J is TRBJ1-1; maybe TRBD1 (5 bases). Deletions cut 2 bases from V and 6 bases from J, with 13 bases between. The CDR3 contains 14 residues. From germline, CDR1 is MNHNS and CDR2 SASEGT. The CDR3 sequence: CASSERVRDSEAFF. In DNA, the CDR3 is TGTGCCAGCAGTGAAAGAGTAAGGGACTCTGAAGCTTTCTTT.

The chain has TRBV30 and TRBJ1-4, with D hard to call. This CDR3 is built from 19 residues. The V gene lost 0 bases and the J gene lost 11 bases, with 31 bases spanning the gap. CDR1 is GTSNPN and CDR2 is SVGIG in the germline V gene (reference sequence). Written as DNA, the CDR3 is TGTGCCTGGAGTGTACGAGGATCGGCAATCTCGGTCGCCCCGATGAAACTGTTTTTT. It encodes CAWSVRGSAISVAPMKLFF.